What follows are 30 T cell receptor beta chains derived from one specimen sequenced in a study of T cell responses to AZD1222 COVID-19 vaccine (dated by TCRdb to 2020 to 2023). The time point label here, explained by the study, means: about 28 days (+/-7) after the second vaccine dose. Receptor amplification or capture employed the immunoSEQ multiplex PCR assay. TCRdb mirrors the immuneACCESS table, restricted to in-frame sequences. Some clones are absent from its copies; in checked studies, under half trace to an unresolved V gene, and the reason for the others is unknown. Present in this sample are about 130,000 clones, 80% to 90% of which were seen just once. Of the sample, approximately 9.4% falls within the top ten clones. This sample comprised peripheral blood, obtained 28 days after the second AZD1222 dose. The receptors derive from an adult who received the AZD1222 COVID-19 vaccine.

The rearrangement uses TRBV29-1 and TRBJ1-1; 9 bases align to TRBD1. Per the germline V gene, CDR1 is SQVTM and CDR2 is ANQGSEA. With 4 bases clipped from V and 11 bases from J, the junction kept 8 bases outside the gene matches. CDR3 length: 12 residues. CDR3 region: CSVGTGASWAFF. CDR3 nucleotides: TGCAGCGTTGGGACAGGGGCGTCCTGGGCTTTCTTT.

This clone was seen just once. V usage is TRBV7-2 and J usage is TRBJ1-3, with 8 bases identical to TRBD1. J was trimmed by 2 bases and V by 5 bases; bases with no gene match: 5. This CDR3 is built from 15 residues. Germline lookup yields CDR1 SGHTA and CDR2 FQGNSA. The CDR3 coding sequence is TGTGCCAGCAGCCCCCAGGGGGCGCCTGGAAACACCATATATTTT. Translation gives CASSPQGAPGNTIYF.

For the CDR3, the DNA is TGCGCCAGCAGGCAGACAGGGAACTATGGCTACACCTTC. This gives the protein CASRQTGNYGYTF. The chain has TRBV4-1 and TRBJ1-2, with 7 positions matching TRBD1. Per the germline V gene, CDR1 is MGHRA and CDR2 is YSYEKL. The CDR3 is made up of 13 amino acids. V dropped 6 bases and J dropped 2; count of bases not matched to a gene: 3.

A remark on this clone: Other DNA sequences in this sample translate to the same CDR3. The V gene is TRBV9, the J gene TRBJ1-5; 7 bases fit TRBD1. The CDR3 is 15 residues long. Germline V gene data show CDR1 as SGDLS and CDR2 as YYNGEE. The J segment lost 7 bases and the V segment lost 4 bases, leaving 11 bases of the junction unmatched. CDR3 in amino acids: CASSPSTGTGQPQHF. CDR3 DNA sequence: TGTGCCAGCAGCCCCTCGACAGGGACGGGGCAGCCCCAGCATTTT.

The chain carries TRBV24-1 and TRBJ2-1; TRBD2 agrees at 10 bases. J lost 6 bases, V lost 5 bases, and 3 bases had no gene match. CDR1 is KGHDR and CDR2 is SFDVKD in the germline V gene. This CDR3 region has 14 residues. The CDR3 DNA reads TGTGCCACCAGTGCAGCGGGGGGGGGCAATGAGCAGTTCTTC. Translated, it gives CATSAAGGGNEQFF.

The J gene is TRBJ1-1, the V gene TRBV16; D ambiguous. V was cut by 2 bases and J by 3 bases, with 13 bases left in between. This CDR3 contains 15 residues. Germline V gives CDR1 KGHSY, CDR2 FQNENV. In DNA, the CDR3 is TGTGCCAGCAGCCAACTGAGGGCGCAGGACACTGAAGCTTTCTTT. It yields the protein CASSQLRAQDTEAFF.

The rearrangement uses TRBV7-3 and TRBJ1-1; tentative D call: TRBD1 (5 bases). The V end lost 5 bases, the J end lost 6 bases, and 13 bases lay between the germline ends. Per germline, CDR1 SGHTA and CDR2 FQGTGA. The CDR3 extends over 13 amino acids. This CDR3 reads CASSGQMGAEAFF. CDR3 DNA sequence: TGTGCCAGCAGCGGGCAAATGGGGGCTGAAGCTTTCTTT.

This chain links TRBV2 with TRBJ1-2; D is undetermined. Germline CDR1 and CDR2: SNHLY and FYNNEI. Trimming removed 6 bases from V and 7 bases from J, with 12 bases in between. This CDR3 has 12 amino acids. The CDR3 DNA follows: TGTGCCAGCAGCCCGGACCTTCCTGGCTACACCTTC. Translation: CASSPDLPGYTF.

The gene calls are TRBV9 and TRBJ2-1; D may be TRBD1 (5 bases). V lost 3 bases and J lost 4, with 17 bases in between. The CDR3 has 16 amino acids. Germline V gene sequence: CDR1 SGDLS, CDR2 YYNGEE. Here the CDR3 reads CASSARSDSRYNEQFF. In nucleotides, the CDR3 is TGTGCCAGCAGCGCGAGGTCTGACAGCAGGTACAATGAGCAGTTCTTC.

CDR3 residues: CASTKGGGLRMNTEAFF. CDR3 in DNA: TGTGCCAGCACCAAAGGGGGGGGGCTAAGGATGAACACTGAAGCTTTCTTT. The chain couples TRBV7-9 to TRBJ1-1; D might be TRBD1 (6 bases). This CDR3 is built from 17 residues. Germline loops: CDR1 SEHNR, CDR2 FQNEAQ (reference sequence). Trimming pared 7 bases from V and 0 bases from J, leaving 21 bases between. Using reference TRBV7-9 and TRBJ1-1 for the parts outside the CDR3, the full variable domain is DTGVSQNPRHKITKRGQNVTFRCDPISEHNRLYWYRQTLGQGPEFLTYFQNEAQLEKSRLLSDRFSAERPKGSFSTLEIQRTEQGDSAMYLCASTKGGGLRMNTEAFFGQGTRLTVV.

The chain has TRBV4-1 and TRBJ1-5; D is perhaps TRBD1 (5 bases). The CDR3 runs to 16 residues. Germline CDR1 and CDR2: MGHRA and YSYEKL. V was clipped by 4 bases and J by 4 bases, with 17 bases between them. The CDR3 is CASSPSGPRTNQPQHF. As DNA, the CDR3 is TGCGCCAGCAGCCCGTCCGGGCCCAGGACAAATCAGCCCCAGCATTTT.

The genes are TRBV11-3 and TRBJ2-2, with 8 bases that match TRBD2. V trimming: 3 bases; J trimming: 3 bases; junction bases outside the gene matches: 3. Germline V gene sequence: CDR1 SGHNT, CDR2 YENEEA. The CDR3 is 15 amino acids. CDR3 protein: CASSFGGGDTGELFF. The CDR3 DNA is TGTGCCAGCAGCTTCGGGGGGGGCGACACCGGGGAGCTGTTTTTT.

This sequence joins TRBV2 and TRBJ1-5; D remains ambiguous. CDR1 SNHLY and CDR2 FYNNEI come from the germline V gene. The CDR3 is 14 residues long. The V gene lost 2 bases and the J gene lost 5 bases, with 10 bases spanning the gap. This CDR3 reads CASSELDWDQPQHF. The DNA for the CDR3 is TGTGCCAGCAGTGAACTTGATTGGGATCAGCCCCAGCATTTT.

This rearrangement joins TRBV15 to TRBJ2-5; D not certain. The CDR3 extends over 12 amino acids. Trimming took 2 bases from V and 6 from J, leaving 7 bases between them. CDR1 and CDR2 (germline): LNHNV, YYDKDF (reference sequence). The CDR3 is CATSRNGKTQYF. DNA for the CDR3: TGTGCCACCAGCAGAAACGGAAAGACCCAGTACTTC.

This clone was observed a single time. This chain connects TRBV19 to TRBJ1-5; D remains unclear. The CDR3 extends over 14 amino acids. The V end lost 6 bases, the J end lost 0 bases, and 9 bases lay between the germline ends. Germline CDR1 is LNHDA and CDR2 is SQIVND (reference sequence). CDR3: CASRRVYSNQPQHF. The DNA for the CDR3 is TGTGCCAGTAGGAGGGTTTATAGCAATCAGCCCCAGCATTTT.

This rearrangement joins TRBV18 to TRBJ2-1; D is possibly TRBD1 (5 bases). V was pared by 0 bases and J by 3 bases, with 12 bases between. The CDR3 is 16 amino acids. Germline CDR1 and CDR2: KGHSH and LQKENI. CDR3 amino acids: CASSPPVGLVYNEQFF. CDR3 bases: TGTGCCAGCTCACCACCGGTGGGGCTAGTCTACAATGAGCAGTTCTTC.

J is TRBJ1-5 and V is TRBV6-5; D is uncertain. Germline V CDR1 and CDR2: MNHEY, SVGAGI. This CDR3 region has 14 residues. V was shortened by 0 bases and J by 9 bases, with 12 bases between the two germline ends. Here the CDR3 DNA reads TGTGCCAGCAGTTACTCGTTGGGGAGGCGGCCCCAGCATTTT. Translating it yields CASSYSLGRRPQHF.

The genes are TRBV30 and TRBJ1-2; D ambiguous. Trimming left V 2 bases short and J 4 bases short, with 11 bases between. Per the germline V gene, CDR1 is GTSNPN and CDR2 is SVGIG (reference sequence). This CDR3 has 13 amino acids. The CDR3 nucleotides are TGTGCCTGGAGTCCCTGGGTCGCCTATGGCTACACCTTC. Translated: CAWSPWVAYGYTF.

CDR3 nucleotide sequence: TGTGCCAGCAGCTTAGTAGTTACAAACACTGAAGCTTTCTTT. This translates into CASSLVVTNTEAFF. J is TRBJ1-1 and V is TRBV7-9; D gene uncertain. This CDR3 region has 14 residues. The germline CDR1 and CDR2 sequences are SEHNR and FQNEAQ (reference sequence). Between the trimmed V and J ends, which lost 1 base and 2 bases, there was a span of 8 bases.

V is TRBV10-2 and J is TRBJ2-7; D perhaps matches TRBD1 (6 bases). The CDR3 contains 15 residues. Per germline, CDR1 WSHSY and CDR2 SAAADI. Between the trimmed V and J ends, which lost 3 bases and 5 bases, there was a span of 17 bases. The CDR3 loop is CASSEGGRGINEQYF. CDR3 coding DNA: TGCGCCAGCAGTGAAGGCGGCAGGGGAATAAACGAGCAGTACTTC.

V gene TRBV11-2 combines with J gene TRBJ1-1; 10 bases align to TRBD1. The V gene end was trimmed by 1 base and the J gene end by 6 bases; junction bases not matched to a gene: 5. This CDR3 spans 15 amino acids. Germline V CDR1 and CDR2: SGHAT, FQNNGV. The CDR3 bases are TGTGCCAGCAGCTTAGCTTCCGGGACAGGGGCTGAAGCTTTCTTT. This encodes CASSLASGTGAEAFF.

This clone is judged medium-sized. This rearrangement joins TRBV6-2 or TRBV6-3 to TRBJ2-6, with 7 bases fitting TRBD1. V shed 6 bases and J 3 bases; nucleotides not matched to a gene: 2. The CDR3 is made up of 14 amino acids. Germline loops: CDR1 MNHEY, CDR2 SVGEGT. This CDR3 is CASSNRGGANVLTF. The CDR3 DNA is TGTGCCAGCAGCAACAGGGGTGGGGCCAACGTCCTGACTTTC.

The sample holds one count of this clone. V and J are TRBV3-1 (or the pseudogene TRBV3-2) and TRBJ1-1; 7 bases fit TRBD1. V lost 7 bases and J lost 0; bases outside the gene matches: 17. The CDR3 totals 18 residues. Germline V gives CDR1 LGHDT, CDR2 YNNKEL (reference sequence). The CDR3 sequence is CASTLARQGGGMNTEAFF. The CDR3 DNA reads as TGTGCCAGCACCTTAGCGAGACAGGGAGGGGGAATGAACACTGAAGCTTTCTTT.

CDR3 amino acids: CASSVATGVYTEAFF. CDR3 in DNA: TGTGCCAGCAGCGTAGCTACTGGGGTCTACACTGAAGCTTTCTTT. The chain links TRBV9 to TRBJ1-1; D not certain. The CDR3 is made up of 15 amino acids. Looked up from germline, CDR1 is SGDLS and CDR2 is YYNGEE. V was shortened by 0 bases and J by 3 bases, with 12 bases between the two germline ends.

This clone came up a few times. This chain connects TRBV7-2 to TRBJ2-3; no clear D. This CDR3 region has 12 residues. V lost 5 bases and J lost 5, with 8 bases in between. Looked up from germline, CDR1 is SGHTA and CDR2 is FQGNSA. Here the CDR3 DNA reads TGTGCCAGCAGCACTGGACGAGATACGCAGTATTTT. Translated: CASSTGRDTQYF.

The chain employs TRBV7-9 and TRBJ1-3; D not resolved. Trimming shortened V by 8 bases and J by 0 bases, and 14 bases separated the two germline ends. The CDR3 has 15 amino acids. Germline V CDR1 and CDR2: SEHNR, FQNEAQ (reference sequence). CDR3 region: CASRTAAGSGNTIYF. In DNA form, the CDR3 reads TGTGCCAGCCGAACCGCTGCGGGCTCTGGAAACACCATATATTTT.

V and J are TRBV18 and TRBJ2-5, with TRBD2 identical over 7 bases. Germline V lookup: CDR1 KGHSH, CDR2 LQKENI. J lost 3 bases, V lost 0 bases, and 7 bases had no gene match. The CDR3 has 16 amino acids. The CDR3 protein is CASSPPGGLVKETQYF. The CDR3 DNA follows: TGTGCCAGCTCACCACCAGGCGGACTAGTTAAAGAGACCCAGTACTTC. The variable domain in full, completed from reference TRBV18 and TRBJ2-5, reads NAGVMQNPRHLVRRRGQEARLRCSPMKGHSHVYWYRQLPEEGLKFMVYLQKENIIDESGMPKERFSAEFPKEGPSILRIQQVVRGDSAAYFCASSPPGGLVKETQYFGPGTRLLVL.

This rearrangement joins TRBV27 to TRBJ2-7; perhaps TRBD2 as D (5 bases). CDR3 length: 15 amino acids. In germline, CDR1 is MNHEY, CDR2 SMNVEV (reference sequence). V was clipped by 5 bases and J by 3 bases, with 17 bases between them. CDR3 loop: CASSPGDFLFYEQYF. The CDR3 nucleotides are TGTGCCAGCAGTCCCGGGGATTTCCTGTTCTACGAGCAGTACTTC.

In this sample, this clone turned up a few times. The chain is built from TRBV5-1 and TRBJ2-2; 10 bases line up with TRBD2. This CDR3 has 15 amino acids. CDR1 is SGHRS, CDR2 YFSETQ, per germline. J lost 5 bases, V lost 4 bases, and 5 bases had no gene match. The CDR3 protein is CASSPSGSGTGELFF. CDR3 coding DNA: TGCGCCAGCAGCCCTAGCGGGAGTGGGACCGGGGAGCTGTTTTTT.

The chain employs TRBV6-2 or TRBV6-3 and TRBJ1-6; a weak D match, TRBD1 (6 bases). Trimming removed 5 bases at V and 10 bases at J, with 21 bases between. The CDR3 runs to 16 residues. Germline V gene data show CDR1 as MNHEY and CDR2 as SVGEGT. The CDR3 reads CASSPSPGQFRSPLHF. The CDR3 DNA is TGTGCCAGCAGTCCCTCGCCGGGACAATTTCGATCACCCCTCCACTTT.